The 12 T cell receptor beta chains below were found in one sample sequenced in a study of type 1 regulatory T cells. MiXCR, run by TCRdb on the reads, gives a single entry per CDR3 protein. The sample records 24,000 or so distinct CDR3 sequences, approximately 44% being singletons. These receptors lack a known antigen. Input material: cultured T cells, either the whole culture or a sorted T cell fraction (not recorded which). The source of these receptors is a human donor in good health.

The J gene is TRBJ2-1, the V gene TRBV12-5; D may be TRBD1 or TRBD2 (5 bases each). Germline-derived CDR1 and CDR2 are LGHNT and FRNRAP. V lost 1 base to trimming and J lost 7 bases, with 8 bases between them. The CDR3 loop spans 13 amino acids. The chain's CDR3 is CASGLGDGNEQFF. CDR3 in DNA: TGTGCTAGTGGTTTGGGGGACGGGAATGAGCAGTTCTTC. Full variable domain (missing parts from reference TRBV12-5 and TRBJ2-1): DARVTQTPRHKVTEMGQEVTMRCQPILGHNTVFWYRQTMMQGLELLAYFRNRAPLDDSGMPKDRFSAEMPDATLATLKIQPSEPRDSAVYFCASGLGDGNEQFFGPGTRLTVL.

In regard to this clonotype: This CDR3 is missing its conserved last phenylalanine or tryptophan, likely due to a read error. The chain recombines TRBV6-6 with TRBJ1-3; 9 nucleotides line up with TRBD1. Germline values: CDR1 MNHNY, CDR2 SVGAGI (reference sequence). Unmatched junction bases numbered 6, after V lost 6 bases and J lost 0 bases. This CDR3 is built from 16 residues. The CDR3 nucleotides are TGTGCCAGCAGGAGGACAGGGGTTTCCTCTGGAAACACCATATATCTT. Translated: CASRRTGVSSGNTIYL.

This sequence joins TRBV7-2 and TRBJ1-6, with D maybe TRBD1 (5 bases). The ends were cut back, 6 bases at V and 9 bases at J, with 21 bases in the middle. The CDR3 extends over 16 amino acids. The germline V gene has CDR1 SGHTA and CDR2 FQGNSA. In DNA, the CDR3 is TGTGCCAGCAGACAAACCCCCGGGACCGCATCTTCACCCCTCCACTTT. Translation: CASRQTPGTASSPLHF.

This clonotype was seen only a few times. V is TRBV7-9 and J is TRBJ2-3; 8 bases match TRBD2. Germline CDR1 and CDR2: SEHNR and FQNEAQ (reference sequence). This CDR3 comprises 17 residues. V lost 5 bases to trimming and J lost 0 bases; unmatched junction nucleotides: 10. As DNA, the CDR3 is TGTGCCAGCAGCACCAGCGGGGGACACTTCAGCACAGATACGCAGTATTTT. It translates to CASSTSGGHFSTDTQYF.

This clonotype was observed a single time. The gene calls are TRBV12-3 or TRBV12-4 and TRBJ2-3; TRBD2 is a possible D gene (5 bases). This CDR3 is built from 13 residues. The V end was cut by 5 bases, the J end by 1 base, with 7 bases between. CDR3 coding DNA: TGTGCCAGCAGTACTAGAGGCACAGATACGCAGTATTTT. This encodes CASSTRGTDTQYF.

V and J are TRBV2 and TRBJ1-3; a weak D match, TRBD1 (5 bases). The CDR3 runs to 12 residues. V lost 8 bases and J 8 bases, leaving 13 bases between the germline ends. CDR1 and CDR2 from the germline V gene are SNHLY and FYNNEI. CDR3 loop: CASGALGYTIYF. The CDR3 DNA reads as TGTGCCAGCGGGGCCCTAGGGTACACCATATATTTT. Variable domain in full (rest from reference TRBV2 and TRBJ1-3): EPEVTQTPSHQVTQMGQEVILRCVPISNHLYFYWYRQILGQKVEFLVSFYNNEISEKSEIFDDQFSVERPDGSNFTLKIRSTKLEDSAMYFCASGALGYTIYFGEGSWLTVV.

The CDR3 DNA follows: TGCGCCAGCAGCCCTGGACGAAGTTCTAACTATGGCTACACCTTC. It translates to CASSPGRSSNYGYTF. The chain uses TRBV4-1 and TRBJ1-2, with no clear D. V was pared by 4 bases and J by 0 bases, with 12 bases between. Germline lookup yields CDR1 MGHRA and CDR2 YSYEKL. This CDR3 region has 15 residues.

V is TRBV2 and J is TRBJ1-4, with 11 bases that match TRBD1. Germline V CDR1 and CDR2: SNHLY, FYNNEI. CDR3 length: 14 residues. V was pared by 6 bases and J by 8 bases, with 5 bases of the junction left unmatched. This CDR3 is CASSGQGAVEKLFF. The CDR3 DNA reads as TGTGCCAGCAGCGGACAGGGGGCTGTCGAAAAACTGTTTTTT.

The chain links TRBV5-1 to TRBJ2-3; 8 bases are shared with TRBD1. Germline loops: CDR1 SGHRS, CDR2 YFSETQ. CDR3 length equals 15 residues. V lost 1 base and J lost 5; bases outside the gene matches: 6. CDR3 protein: CASSLPSGGRDTQYF. The CDR3 DNA reads as TGCGCCAGCAGCTTGCCGTCAGGGGGCAGAGATACGCAGTATTTT.

The rearrangement links TRBV20-1 to TRBJ2-6; the match to TRBD2 covers 14 bases. This CDR3 has 17 amino acids. The trim removed 5 bases at V and 5 bases at J, leaving 8 bases unmatched. CDR1 is DFQATT, CDR2 SNEGSKA, per germline (reference sequence). The CDR3 here is CSAHTGTSGGRANVLTF. Written as DNA, the CDR3 is TGCAGTGCTCACACCGGGACTAGCGGGGGCCGGGCCAACGTCCTGACTTTC.

This clonotype was detected only a few times. This chain links TRBV10-3 with TRBJ1-3; 10 bases line up with TRBD1. The CDR3 consists of 16 residues. Germline V lookup: CDR1 ENHRY, CDR2 SYGVKD. With V trimmed by 6 bases and J by 4 bases, 9 bases remained unmatched. In nucleotides, the CDR3 is TGTGCCATCAGAGACCCGGACAGGGGGGACGGAAACACCATATATTTT. Translated, it gives CAIRDPDRGDGNTIYF.

As regards this clonotype: A much larger clone lies one base from this, so it may be a read error. This sequence joins TRBV12-3 or TRBV12-4 and TRBJ1-1; 7 nucleotides match TRBD1. V shed 4 bases, J shed 8 bases, and the junction held 7 bases outside the gene matches. This CDR3 region has 13 residues. The DNA for the CDR3 is TGTGCCAGCAGTTCCGGACAGGCTGAAGAAGCTTTCTTT. It yields the protein CASSSGQAEEAFF.